The following is a T cell receptor (beta chain) sequence with its context. What it binds is not known. This record comes from a study of identical twins. Broader study findings: Conclusions rested on cross-sectional statistics rather than following the same donors. With abundant cord blood beta clonotypes, insertions were fewer; memory repertoires showed no such pattern.

CDR3 length equals 18 residues. Germline loops: CDR1 MNHEY, CDR2 SVGAGI. Germline trimming cut 2 bases from V and 4 bases from J; bases unmatched to any gene: 9. Each CDR3 protein gets one entry after TCRdb re-called the 5' RACE reads with MiXCR. The data show 450,000 or so distinct CDR3 sequences, less than 20% seen once. This TCR was sampled from a man over 45 in good health. This chain connects TRBV6-5 to TRBJ2-7, with TRBD2 matching over 15 bases. Sample: naive T cells sorted from blood. CDR3 in amino acids: CASSYRLPGTSGGYEQYF. The CDR3 DNA reads TGTGCCAGCAGTTACAGGCTCCCCGGGACTAGCGGGGGGTACGAGCAGTACTTC.